This T cell receptor beta chain was observed in a study of response to subunit inactivated influenza vaccine. This clonotype was observed a handful of times. CDR1 is SGHVS and CDR2 is FQNEAQ in the germline V gene. Trimming cost V 0 bases and J 4 bases, with 9 bases left between them. CDR3 length: 14 amino acids. In TCRdb, the RT-PCR reads were re-called with MiXCR into one record per CDR3 protein. Counted here are approximately 500,000 distinct CDR3 sequences, under 30% occurring once; the ten biggest clones make up roughly 2.8%. These data were also reused for a study on T cells expressing NK-cell markers. This second report adds: TCR beta libraries carry UMIs added by 5'RACE template switching.

The V call is TRBV7-8, the J call TRBJ2-5; D is unresolved. The input for sequencing was CD4+ T cells sorted from PBMCs, taken 11 to 12 days after vaccination. The receptor was derived from a man aged 50-59 years who received an inactivated influenza vaccine. The CDR3 reads CASSLANLLETQYF. The DNA of the CDR3 is TGTGCCAGCAGCTTAGCGAACCTATTAGAGACCCAGTACTTC.